The 4 T cell receptor beta chains presented below share a single source sample, sequenced in a study of CD8 T cells in Susac syndrome. An input of roughly 0.5 to 1 ug of RNA was subjected to reverse transcription using random hexamers. TCRdb reprocessed the immunoSEQ multiplex PCR reads with MiXCR, giving one entry per CDR3 protein. This table holds some 180,000 distinct CDR3 sequences, roughly 94% found once. Specimen: CD4+ T cells from PBMCs. The receptor set was obtained from a human donor with Susac syndrome.

J is TRBJ1-2 and V is TRBV14; D is uncertain. V was pared by 1 base and J by 10 bases, with 7 bases between. The CDR3 covers 11 residues. Germline CDR1 and CDR2: SGHDN and FVKESK. This CDR3 is CASSQGPTYTF. CDR3 nucleotide sequence: TGTGCCAGCAGCCAAGGTCCGACCTACACCTTC.

J is TRBJ1-1 and V is TRBV25-1; no firm D call. The germline V gene has CDR1 MGHDK and CDR2 SYGVNS. Trimming removed 7 bases at V and 4 bases at J, with 13 bases between. The CDR3 is 13 amino acids. The CDR3 DNA is TGTGCCAGCACCGCTGAGGTGACCACTGAAGCTTTCTTT. Its protein is CASTAEVTTEAFF.

The V gene is TRBV20-1, the J gene TRBJ2-1; TRBD2 is a possible D gene (7 bases). V shed 5 bases and J shed 2 bases, with 13 bases lying between them. Germline V CDR1 and CDR2: DFQATT, SNEGSKA (reference sequence). The CDR3 sequence is 14 residues long. The CDR3 region is CSALRGPAYNEQFF. The DNA of the CDR3 is TGCAGTGCTCTGCGGGGGCCCGCCTACAATGAGCAGTTCTTC.

The chain couples TRBV2 to TRBJ2-7; no reliable D call. The CDR3 has 12 residues. Germline CDR1 is SNHLY and CDR2 is FYNNEI. Deletions cut 7 bases from V and 2 bases from J, with 9 bases between. The CDR3 spells CASTSTAYEQYF. CDR3 bases: TGTGCCAGCACTTCAACGGCCTACGAGCAGTACTTC.